This TCR beta chain was found in a study of a mutant IDH1 vaccine in newly diagnosed glioma. Study at large: Either 4-6 weeks after radiotherapy alone or alongside temozolomide, vaccination was begun.

On this clone: Antigen: not known.

The assay was immunoSEQ multiplex PCR, and TCRdb's table has in-frame clones only and misses some. The table shows around 56,000 clones, with 80% to 90% occurring only once. Indicated time point: week 23, last vaccination. A single vaccine dose contained 300 ug of mutant IDH1 20-mer peptide, and topical imiquimod was used with it. Germline lookup yields CDR1 SGDLS and CDR2 YYNGEE. This CDR3 has 14 residues. Unmatched junction bases numbered 7, after V lost 3 bases and J lost 5 bases. The chain joins TRBV9 to TRBJ2-7, with 8 bases aligning to TRBD1. Sample: PBMCs, taken from a glioma patient whose treatment included an IDH1 peptide vaccine. This TCR derives from a woman aged 40 to 49 with glioma. Some clones in this sample may be carry-over from other donors' samples. CDR3 DNA: TGTGCCAGCAGCGGAGGACAGGGCACCCACGAGCAGTACTTC. Encoded protein: CASSGGQGTHEQYF.